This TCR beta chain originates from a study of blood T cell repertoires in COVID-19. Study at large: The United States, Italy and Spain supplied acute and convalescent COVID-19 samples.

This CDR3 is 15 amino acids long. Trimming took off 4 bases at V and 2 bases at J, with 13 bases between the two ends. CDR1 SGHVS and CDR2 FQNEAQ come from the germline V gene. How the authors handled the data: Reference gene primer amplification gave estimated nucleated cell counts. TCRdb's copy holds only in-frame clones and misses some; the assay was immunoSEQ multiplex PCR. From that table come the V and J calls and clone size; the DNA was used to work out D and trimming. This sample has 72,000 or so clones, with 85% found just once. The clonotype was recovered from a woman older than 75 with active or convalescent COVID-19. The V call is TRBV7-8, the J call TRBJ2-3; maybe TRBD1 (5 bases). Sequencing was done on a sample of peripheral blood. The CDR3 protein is CASSSRVRLTDTQYF. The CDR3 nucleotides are TGTGCCAGCAGCTCCAGGGTCCGGCTCACAGATACGCAGTATTTT.